The 12 T cell receptor beta chains reported below all come from one sample, sequenced in a study of blood T cell repertoires in COVID-19. Profiled with immunoSEQ multiplex PCR; TCRdb holds only in-frame clones, not every one. The sample holds approximately 220,000 clones; 84% are singletons and the top ten take roughly 3%. The sequencing sample was made of peripheral blood. The source is a woman between 25 and 40 years old who had recovered from COVID-19.

The chain couples TRBV28 to TRBJ2-2; 7 nucleotides line up with TRBD1. Germline CDR1 reads MDHEN; CDR2 reads SYDVKM. This CDR3 region has 14 residues. With 8 bases clipped from V and 3 bases from J, the junction kept 6 bases outside the gene matches. CDR3 sequence reads: CASGKTGDTGELFF. Written as DNA, the CDR3 is TGTGCCAGCGGCAAAACAGGGGACACCGGGGAGCTGTTTTTT.

This chain joins TRBV6-2 or TRBV6-3 and TRBJ2-1, with TRBD2 identical over 8 bases. CDR1 is MNHEY and CDR2 is SVGEGT in the germline V gene. J was trimmed by 4 bases and V by 6 bases; bases with no gene match: 17. This CDR3 is built from 18 residues. The CDR3 spells CASSHGLAPLSFYNEQFF. In DNA form, the CDR3 reads TGTGCCAGCAGCCACGGACTAGCTCCTCTCTCCTTTTACAATGAGCAGTTCTTC.

The rearrangement joins TRBV7-9 to TRBJ1-5; 11 nucleotides line up with TRBD1. Losses at the gene ends were 3 bases for V and 4 bases for J; bases not matched to a gene: 5. Germline assignment: CDR1 SEHNR and CDR2 FQNEAQ (reference sequence). The CDR3 is 16 residues long. CDR3 nucleotide sequence: TGTGCCAGCAGCTTCGGACAGGGGGCGTCAAATCAGCCCCAGCATTTT. It specifies CASSFGQGASNQPQHF.

This clone appeared a few times. The chain links TRBV5-6 to TRBJ1-2; TRBD1 matches 8 bases. The CDR3 contains 14 residues. With V trimmed by 6 bases and J by 8 bases, 12 bases remained unmatched. Germline V lookup: CDR1 SGHDT, CDR2 YYEEEE. The CDR3 DNA reads TGTGCCAGCACTACGACCCCGGACAGGGACGGCTACACCTTC. Translating it yields CASTTTPDRDGYTF.

V usage is TRBV28 and J usage is TRBJ1-1; 10 positions match TRBD1. Germline CDR1 and CDR2: MDHEN and SYDVKM. The length of the CDR3 is 15 residues. J lost 3 bases, V lost 3 bases, and 4 bases had no gene match. DNA of the CDR3: TGTGCCAGCAGTTTTAGGGGACAGGGGTACACTGAAGCTTTCTTT. This encodes CASSFRGQGYTEAFF.

V gene TRBV5-6 combines with J gene TRBJ2-2; D may be TRBD1 (6 bases). Germline-derived CDR1 and CDR2 are SGHDT and YYEEEE. Trimming removed 5 bases at V and 4 bases at J, with 21 bases between. The CDR3 covers 17 residues. CDR3 loop: CASRVNDRLASTGELFF. CDR3 sequence (DNA): TGTGCCAGCAGAGTTAACGACAGGTTGGCGAGCACCGGGGAGCTGTTTTTT.

The gene calls are TRBV7-3 and TRBJ2-1, with D tentatively TRBD2 (6 bases). The germline CDR1 and CDR2 sequences are SGHTA and FQGTGA. V was clipped by 2 bases and J by 0 bases, with 8 bases between them. This CDR3 comprises 15 residues. This CDR3 reads CASSLRGSSYNEQFF. CDR3 coding DNA: TGTGCCAGCAGCTTACGGGGGAGCTCCTACAATGAGCAGTTCTTC.

The chain couples TRBV7-3 to TRBJ2-3; TRBD1 matches at 7 bases. There are 14 residues in the CDR3. With 5 bases clipped from V and 6 bases from J, the junction kept 8 bases outside the gene matches. Germline CDR1 SGHTA, CDR2 FQGTGA. The CDR3 sequence is CASSPTGTEDTQYF. CDR3 bases: TGTGCCAGCAGCCCGACAGGGACCGAGGATACGCAGTATTTT.

This chain links TRBV10-2 with TRBJ2-1; D is ambiguous. Germline V CDR1 and CDR2: WSHSY, SAAADI. The CDR3 contains 15 residues. V was trimmed by 1 base and J by 8 bases, leaving 15 bases between them. This CDR3 is CASSEYAAREDEQFF. The CDR3 bases are TGCGCCAGCAGTGAGTACGCGGCCCGAGAGGATGAGCAGTTCTTC.

This clone was observed a few times. The chain links TRBV30 to TRBJ1-1; D may be TRBD1 (5 bases). CDR1 GTSNPN and CDR2 SVGIG come from the germline V gene (reference sequence). V lost 0 bases, J lost 8 bases, and 10 bases lay in between. The CDR3 is 12 amino acids. CDR3 bases: TGTGCCTGGAGTGTACGGGGGGAGGAAGCTTTCTTT. It specifies CAWSVRGEEAFF.

The chain carries TRBV6-5 and TRBJ2-7; 7 nucleotides agree with TRBD1. Germline values: CDR1 MNHEY, CDR2 SVGAGI. V was pared by 4 bases and J by 4 bases, with 13 bases of the junction left unmatched. There are 16 residues in the CDR3. CDR3 amino acids: CASSFEGATLVYEQYF. CDR3 nucleotides: TGTGCCAGCAGTTTTGAGGGGGCGACGTTGGTATACGAGCAGTACTTC.

This chain connects TRBV5-4 to TRBJ1-1; D unclear. The CDR3 has 14 residues. V gave up 5 bases and J gave up 0 bases, with 11 bases separating them. CDR1 is SGHNT, CDR2 YYREEE, per germline (reference sequence). The CDR3 region has the DNA TGTGCCAGCAGTTCCGACTCATTGAACACTGAAGCTTTCTTT. Translating it yields CASSSDSLNTEAFF.